The rows below give T cell receptor beta chains drawn from one sample of a study of cytomegalovirus exposure and HLA in healthy donors. Generated by immunoSEQ multiplex PCR, the TCRdb table keeps only in-frame clones and is missing some. The repertoire consists of 150,000 to 250,000 clones, with roughly 80% occurring once and the leading ten covering 5.5% to 7%. The sequenced material came from PBMCs. Receptors were obtained from a woman aged 50 to 60 in good health and CMV-seropositive. Both conserved end residues are trimmed from each CDR3. A D gene is named only where the DNA matches it firmly.

>TRBV19|TRBJ1-2|.
ASSILFDRTYGYT
>TRBV29-1|TRBJ2-7|TRBD2
SVEVLAGVNSYEQY
>TRBV2|TRBJ2-7|TRBD2
ASREGTGTSGSYEQY
>TRBV11-2|TRBJ2-3|TRBD1
ASSYTGGRSTDTQY
>TRBV28|TRBJ2-7|.
ASSLYLTLDRLRYEQY
>TRBV19|TRBJ1-5|.
ASSITGNQPQH
>TRBV21-1|TRBJ1-6|.
ASSKGYRGEPPLH
>TRBV10-3|TRBJ1-5|TRBD1
AISDTGGWEPQH
>TRBV18|TRBJ2-7|TRBD1
ASSPTPWTGLYSYEQY
>TRBV7-2|TRBJ2-2|TRBD1
ASSLDRGGELF
>TRBV28|TRBJ2-1|.
ASSLPSTNNEQF
>TRBV5-8|TRBJ2-1|TRBD2
ASSLLGGSGNEQF
>TRBV5-1|TRBJ2-7|.
ASSLIPGTPEQY
>TRBV11-2|TRBJ2-5|.
ASSAGPPRGTQY
>TRBV28|TRBJ2-3|.
ASTTGGHRTDTQY
>TRBV7-3|TRBJ2-1|.
ASSFSIDSEQF
>TRBV5-6|TRBJ1-2|.
ASSLGLGLRGYGYT
>TRBV15|TRBJ2-1|.
ATSRDNNEQF
>TRBV6-6|TRBJ1-2|.
ASSFGQPNYGYT
>TRBV18|TRBJ1-1|TRBD1
ASSPGTGLNTEAF
>TRBV19|TRBJ1-2|.
ASSIGRQGPSYGYT
>TRBV6-5|TRBJ2-6|.
ASRGSAGANVLT
>TRBV29-1|TRBJ1-1|.
SATRSGTEAF
>TRBV5-1|TRBJ2-2|TRBD2
ASSASSGDTGELF
>TRBV7-9|TRBJ2-7|.
ASSLVGAQAYEQY
>TRBV28|TRBJ2-5|.
ASSSPALRETQY
>TRBV28|TRBJ1-5|.
ASSSASPGTNQPQH
>TRBV9|TRBJ1-2|TRBD1
ASSKTGGYGYT
>TRBV7-9|TRBJ2-7|.
ASSLLREGLYEQY
>TRBV19|TRBJ1-5|.
ASTLAGNYQPQH
>TRBV19|TRBJ1-1|TRBD1
ASSPSGQPAAF
>TRBV19|TRBJ1-2|.
ASSQPARVYGYT
>TRBV7-9|TRBJ1-4|.
ASSPLGRVATNEKLF
>TRBV2|TRBJ2-1|.
ASSAASSYNEQF
>TRBV5-6|TRBJ2-7|TRBD2
ASSLEVLAGASYEQY
>TRBV5-1|TRBJ2-1|.
ASSQAPSSYNEQF
>TRBV15|TRBJ1-1|.
ATSRAGHQNTEAF
>TRBV28|TRBJ2-7|.
ASNKGGISSYEQY
>TRBV7-2|TRBJ1-4|.
ASSLYRGEKLF
>TRBV28|TRBJ2-3|.
ASLQVGSSTDTQY
>TRBV18|TRBJ2-1|TRBD2
ASSPLAGGSYNEQF
>TRBV19|TRBJ2-6|.
ACRLGQFSGANVLT